The rows below give T cell receptor beta chains drawn from one sample of a study of T cell repertoires in cytomegalovirus infection. TCRdb passed the reads through MiXCR, listing each CDR3 protein once. The repertoire holds 500,000 or so distinct CDR3 sequences, 16% seen once, with 20% to 30% in the top ten. The sample taken for sequencing was CD8+ T cells from PBMCs. The source is a human donor in good health (CMV status not recorded). Some clones in this sample may be carry-over from other donors' samples. Both conserved end residues are part of each CDR3. D genes are given only for firm matches. For some rows the clone size is stated as once, few or many, or as a class when expanded; others skip it.

TGTGCCAGCAGCCTCCACCGGGACCCTTACTCGTTCTTC | CASSLHRDPYSFF | NA | TRBV13 | NA | TRBJ2-1
TGTGCCAGCAGCCAAGTAACCGGGACAGGGCTTGGCTACACCTTC | CASSQVTGTGLGYTF | NA | TRBV14 | TRBD1 | TRBJ1-2
TGTGCCACTCTAGGGGCGACAGGGGGACGTGATGAGCAGTTCTTC | CATLGATGGRDEQFF | many | TRBV10-3 | TRBD1 | TRBJ2-1
TGTGCCAGCTCACTACCGGAGCTGGCAGTCCGAGATGAAAAACTGTTTTTT | CASSLPELAVRDEKLFF | NA | TRBV18 | NA | TRBJ1-4
TGCGCCAGCAGGGGAGAAACCTACAATGAGCAGTTCTTC | CASRGETYNEQFF | NA | TRBV5-1 | NA | TRBJ2-1
TGTGCCAGCAAGTCGAACACCGGGGAGCTGTTTTTT | CASKSNTGELFF | NA | TRBV4-2 | NA | TRBJ2-2
TGTGCCAGCAGCATATCACAGGGGGAAACTGAAGCTTTCTTT | CASSISQGETEAFF | many | TRBV7-3 | TRBD1 | TRBJ1-1
TGTGCCAGCAGTGGACTAGCGGAGAGAGGAGATACGCAGTATTTT | CASSGLAERGDTQYF | many | TRBV28 | TRBD2 | TRBJ2-3
TGTGCCAGCAGAACCGGGACCCCAGGGAGTGATGAATTACTGTTTTTT | CASRTGTPGSDELLFF | NA | TRBV7-9 | NA | TRBJ1-4
TGTGCCAGCAGCCCCCTGAGTAGCGGGGGGCCTGAGCAGTTCTTC | CASSPLSSGGPEQFF | NA | TRBV27 | TRBD2 | TRBJ2-1